This record looks at one T cell receptor (beta chain) sequence and its context. Original data processing: The authors estimated nucleated cell counts from reference gene primer amplification. Clones were sequenced by immunoSEQ multiplex PCR, and TCRdb holds only the in-frame ones, with some missing. From that table come the V and J calls and clone size; the DNA was used to work out D and trimming. The sample contains around 100,000 clones, 70% to 90% of which appear only once. The data originate from a study of blood T cell repertoires in COVID-19. The wider study: Donors in the United States, Italy and Spain gave samples during acute or convalescent COVID-19. PBMCs, B-cell-depleted T cells, or T cells provided the cDNA or gDNA that made up the material.

This CDR3 has 13 amino acids. J lost 11 bases, V lost 0 bases, and 1 base had no gene match. The germline V gene has CDR1 SGHRS and CDR2 YFSETQ. This TCR was recovered from a man aged 35-49 years with acute or convalescent COVID-19. This chain uses TRBV5-1 with TRBJ2-3, with TRBD2 matching 12 bases. Sequencing was carried out using peripheral blood. The CDR3 nucleotides are TGCGCCAGCAGCTTGGGGACTAGCGGGATGCAGTATTTT. It is translated as CASSLGTSGMQYF.